This T cell receptor beta chain was captured in a study of T cell changes during pregnancy in multiple sclerosis. The protocol was immunoSEQ multiplex PCR, while the TCRdb copy is restricted to in-frame clones and leaves out a portion. The data hold around 61,000 clones, with roughly 89% observed a single time. The CDR3 sequence is 13 residues long. From germline, CDR1 is MDHEN and CDR2 SYDVKM. Trimming took off 2 bases at V and 8 bases at J, with 12 bases between the two ends. This clonotype was sampled from a female donor in good health, enrolled as a control in a pregnancy study. V gene TRBV28 combines with J gene TRBJ1-2, with D possibly matching TRBD1 (6 bases). Sequencing used peripheral blood, obtained in the third trimester of pregnancy. Here the CDR3 reads CASSLPDRNGYTF. The CDR3 DNA is TGTGCCAGCAGTTTACCCGACAGGAACGGCTACACCTTC.